The rows below give T cell receptor beta chains drawn from one sample of a study. TCRdb ran MiXCR on the 5' RACE reads and lists one entry per CDR3 protein. The profile shows 35,000 to 50,000 distinct CDR3 sequences, approximately 31% of them singletons. The sample consisted of tumor-infiltrating memory CD4+ T cells sorted from the breast tumor. Every receptor here comes from a female donor with breast cancer. The conserved cysteine and the conserved F or W are not part of the CDR3 here.

v_gene: TRBV6-2/TRBV6-3
CDR3aa: ASSTQGYGFT

v_gene: TRBV4-1
CDR3aa: ASSQDPPVEQY

v_gene: TRBV2
CDR3aa: ASSEGIGTSNQPQH

v_gene: TRBV11-1
CDR3aa: ASRPSIRTGELF

v_gene: TRBV5-1
CDR3aa: ASSPGTGGNEQF

v_gene: TRBV4-2
CDR3aa: ARSQDAGIMTEAF

v_gene: TRBV29-1
CDR3aa: SSSGTGTDTQY

v_gene: TRBV5-5
CDR3aa: ASSFSGGQETQY

v_gene: TRBV20-1
CDR3aa: SATKLAGVFPGRPYERY

v_gene: TRBV20-1
CDR3aa: SARDRARALQPQH

v_gene: TRBV13
CDR3aa: ASSSRPGDRGKLF

v_gene: TRBV7-6
CDR3aa: ASRPGPLTATDTQY

v_gene: TRBV5-6
CDR3aa: ASSPSGANVLT

v_gene: TRBV4-1
CDR3aa: ASSQETGSSYEQY

v_gene: TRBV6-1
CDR3aa: ARSTGDGETQY

v_gene: TRBV12-3/TRBV12-4
CDR3aa: ASSLTKETQY

v_gene: TRBV5-1
CDR3aa: ASSPGQGGTETQY

v_gene: TRBV18
CDR3aa: ASSPDKLYGYT

v_gene: TRBV7-6
CDR3aa: ASSLAESQVYEQY

v_gene: TRBV9
CDR3aa: ASSVESSESNEQY

v_gene: TRBV6-6
CDR3aa: ASRYSNQPQH

v_gene: TRBV5-5
CDR3aa: ASSFEPAGELF

v_gene: TRBV7-9
CDR3aa: ASSLPPRGRVVEQF

v_gene: TRBV7-8
CDR3aa: TSSFGTGTYEQY

v_gene: TRBV6-5
CDR3aa: ASSYSQGLSGNTIY

v_gene: TRBV6-1
CDR3aa: ASSVTRDNEQF